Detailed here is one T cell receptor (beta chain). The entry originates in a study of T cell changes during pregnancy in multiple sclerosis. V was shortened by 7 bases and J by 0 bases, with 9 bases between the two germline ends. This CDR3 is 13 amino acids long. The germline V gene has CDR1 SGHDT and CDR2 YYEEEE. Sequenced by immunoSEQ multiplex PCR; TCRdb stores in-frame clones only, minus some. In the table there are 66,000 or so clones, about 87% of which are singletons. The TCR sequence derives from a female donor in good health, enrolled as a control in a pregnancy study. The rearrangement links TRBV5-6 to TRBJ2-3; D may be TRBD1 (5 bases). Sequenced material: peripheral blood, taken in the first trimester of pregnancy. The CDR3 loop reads CASGQGSTDTQYF. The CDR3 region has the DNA TGTGCCAGCGGCCAGGGTAGCACAGATACGCAGTATTTT.